The next 14 T cell receptor beta chains were all read from a single sample in a study of monozygotic twins with inflammatory bowel disease. One entry per CDR3 protein, without DNA, is what TCRdb gives after re-calling the 5' RACE reads. The table for this sample gives 300,000 to 400,000 distinct CDR3 sequences. The sample consisted of blood. These receptors were collected from a human donor with ulcerative colitis or Crohn's disease, or a healthy co-twin of an affected twin (not recorded which).

V and J are TRBV5-4 and TRBJ2-1. CDR1 and CDR2 from the germline V gene are SGHNT and YYREEE (reference sequence). This CDR3 region has 13 residues. The CDR3 here is CASSSVLLYEQLF.

The chain links TRBV6-5 to TRBJ2-3; the TCRdb call, TRBD1, lacks DNA for checking. Germline V lookup: CDR1 MNHEY, CDR2 SVGAGI. CDR3 length: 13 residues. CDR3 sequence: CASRTTGPDTQYF.

This chain connects TRBV10-3 to TRBJ1-5; the TRBD1 assignment by TCRdb is unverifiable without DNA. Germline V lookup: CDR1 ENHRY, CDR2 SYGVKD. The CDR3 spans 15 residues. The CDR3 spells CAISERGTEEQPQHF.

V gene TRBV28 combines with J gene TRBJ2-2; with no DNA, the TCRdb D assignment of TRBD1 cannot be verified. CDR1 and CDR2 (germline): MDHEN, SYDVKM. This CDR3 has 15 residues. CDR3 in amino acids: CASSRLVGPKGELFF. The whole variable domain, remainder taken from reference TRBV28 and TRBJ2-2, is DVKVTQSSRYLVKRTGEKVFLECVQDMDHENMFWYRQDPGLGLRLIYFSYDVKMKEKGDIPEGYSVSREKKERFSLILESASTNQTSMYLCASSRLVGPKGELFFGEGSRLTVL.

J is TRBJ2-1 and V is TRBV19; the TCRdb D gene call, TRBD1, has no DNA to confirm it. Per the germline V gene, CDR1 is LNHDA and CDR2 is SQIVND (reference sequence). The CDR3 has 15 residues. CDR3 protein: CAGSIRGVGINEQFF.

This CDR3 reads CSVVRQGGGETQYF. This sequence joins TRBV29-1 and TRBJ2-5; the TRBD1 assignment by TCRdb is unverifiable without DNA. CDR3 size: 14 residues. Per the germline V gene, CDR1 is SQVTM and CDR2 is ANQGSEA.

V gene TRBV27 combines with J gene TRBJ2-3; TCRdb gives TRBD1 as the D gene, but with no DNA this cannot be confirmed. Germline CDR1 MNHEY, CDR2 SMNVEV (reference sequence). This CDR3 spans 12 amino acids. The CDR3 loop reads CASSFQGRTQYF.

The chain is built from TRBV20-1 and TRBJ2-3; the TCRdb call, TRBD1, lacks DNA for checking. Germline-derived CDR1 and CDR2 are DFQATT and SNEGSKA (reference sequence). The CDR3 sequence is 13 residues long. The CDR3 loop reads CSAPRGSTDTQYF.

The genes are TRBV28 and TRBJ2-7; no DNA is available, so the TRBD2 call from TCRdb remains unchecked. The CDR3 is 15 amino acids. CDR1 and CDR2 from the germline V gene are MDHEN and SYDVKM. The CDR3 reads CASNGPASGSYEQYF.

V usage is TRBV12-3 or TRBV12-4 and J usage is TRBJ1-1; TCRdb outputs TRBD1, but without DNA this stays unchecked. CDR3 length: 12 residues. CDR3 residues: CASTIGGTEAFF.

V usage is TRBV20-1 and J usage is TRBJ1-2. The CDR3 is 12 amino acids. The germline V gene encodes CDR1 DFQATT and CDR2 SNEGSKA (reference sequence). Here the CDR3 reads CSARDIGDGYTF.

This chain connects TRBV7-2 to TRBJ1-6; the TRBD1 assignment by TCRdb is unverifiable without DNA. CDR3 length: 15 amino acids. Germline lookup yields CDR1 SGHTA and CDR2 FQGNSA. The CDR3 is CASSLLGRQNSPLHF. Based on the CDR3 plus reference TRBV7-2 and TRBJ1-6, the full variable domain is GAGVSQSPSNKVTEKGKDVELRCDPISGHTALYWYRQSLGQGLEFLIYFQGNSAPDKSGLPSDRFSAERTGGSVSTLTIQRTQQEDSAVYLCASSLLGRQNSPLHFGNGTRLTVT.

This chain joins TRBV20-1 and TRBJ2-2; the TCRdb call, TRBD2, lacks DNA for checking. The CDR3 consists of 16 residues. Germline CDR1 DFQATT, CDR2 SNEGSKA (reference sequence). CDR3 sequence reads: CSANPPSGIRTGELFF.

The chain uses TRBV5-5 and TRBJ2-3; TCRdb's D gene call, TRBD1, goes unchecked for lack of DNA. CDR1 is SGHKS and CDR2 is YYEKEE in the germline V gene (reference sequence). The CDR3 consists of 18 residues. The CDR3: CASSLGLSGTGGTDTQYF.